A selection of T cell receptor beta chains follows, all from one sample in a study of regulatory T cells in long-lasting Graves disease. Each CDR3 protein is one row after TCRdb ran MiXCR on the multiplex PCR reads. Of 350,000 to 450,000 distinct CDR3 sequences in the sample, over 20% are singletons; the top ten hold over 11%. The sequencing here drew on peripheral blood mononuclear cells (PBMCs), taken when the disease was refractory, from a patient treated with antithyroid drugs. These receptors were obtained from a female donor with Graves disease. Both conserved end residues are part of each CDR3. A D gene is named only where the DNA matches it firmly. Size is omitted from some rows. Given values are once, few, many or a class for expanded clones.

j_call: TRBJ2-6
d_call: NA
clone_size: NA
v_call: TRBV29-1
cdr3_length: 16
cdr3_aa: CSVEAPGRSGANVLTF
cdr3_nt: TGCAGCGTTGAGGCACCAGGGCGATCTGGGGCCAACGTCCTGACTTTC

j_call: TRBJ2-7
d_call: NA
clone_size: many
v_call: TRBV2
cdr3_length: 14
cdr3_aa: CASSLGTLPYEQYF
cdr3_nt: TGTGCCAGCAGTCTTGGGACTCTACCCTACGAGCAGTACTTC

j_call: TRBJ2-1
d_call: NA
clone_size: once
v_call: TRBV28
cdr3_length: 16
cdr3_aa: CASSRVPGAKDNEQFF
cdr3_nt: TGTGCCAGCAGTCGAGTTCCGGGGGCCAAGGACAATGAGCAGTTCTTC

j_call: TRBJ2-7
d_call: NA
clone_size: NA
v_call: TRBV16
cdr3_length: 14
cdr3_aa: CASSQTGSPYEQYF
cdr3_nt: TGTGCCAGCAGCCAAACAGGGTCGCCCTACGAGCAGTACTTC

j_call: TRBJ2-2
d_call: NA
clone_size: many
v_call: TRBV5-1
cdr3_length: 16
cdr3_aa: CASRKAGEENTGELFF
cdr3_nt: TGCGCCAGCAGAAAGGCAGGGGAGGAGAACACCGGGGAGCTGTTTTTT

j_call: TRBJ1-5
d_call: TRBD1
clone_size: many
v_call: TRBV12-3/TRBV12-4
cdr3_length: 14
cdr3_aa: CASSKGQGIQPQHF
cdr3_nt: TGTGCCAGCAGCAAGGGACAGGGAATCCAGCCCCAGCATTTT

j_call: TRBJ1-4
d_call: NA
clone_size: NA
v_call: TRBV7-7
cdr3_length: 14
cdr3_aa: CASRPQGLSEKLFF
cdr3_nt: TGTGCTAGCAGGCCACAGGGTTTGAGTGAAAAACTGTTTTTT

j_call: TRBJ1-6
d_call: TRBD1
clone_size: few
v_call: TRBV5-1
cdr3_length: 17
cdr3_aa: CASSLVRPGGRGSPLHF
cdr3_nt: TGCGCCAGCAGCTTGGTTCGGCCAGGGGGCCGTGGTTCACCCCTCCACTTT

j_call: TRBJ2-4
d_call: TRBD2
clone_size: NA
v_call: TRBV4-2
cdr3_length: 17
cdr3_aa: CASSQIASGGHQNIQYF
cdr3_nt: TGTGCCAGCAGCCAAATAGCTAGCGGGGGACATCAAAACATTCAGTACTTC

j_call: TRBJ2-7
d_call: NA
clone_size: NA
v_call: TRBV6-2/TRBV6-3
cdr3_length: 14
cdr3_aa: CACSERTYPLEQYF
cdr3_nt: TGTGCCTGCAGTGAACGGACATATCCCCTCGAGCAGTACTTC

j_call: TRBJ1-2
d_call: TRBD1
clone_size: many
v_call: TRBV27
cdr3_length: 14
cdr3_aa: CASSRDRYNYGYTF
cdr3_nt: TGTGCCAGCAGCCGGGACAGATATAACTATGGCTACACCTTC